The source of this TCR beta chain is a study of Ad26.COV2.S vaccination and SARS-CoV-2 variants. Study context: Into the muscle, Ad26.COV2.S was dosed once or twice, 56 days apart. Study-level results: Quantification of TCR breadth and depth may have yielded underestimates of total T cell responses. Vaccine recipients showed a spike-specific TCR breadth that was higher than in placebo recipients.

Clones were sequenced by immunoSEQ multiplex PCR, and TCRdb holds only the in-frame ones, with some missing. Among around 300,000 clones listed, around 88% were seen once. This clone has more than one count but fewer than ten. What it recognizes is unknown. Described treatment: 15 to 20 received Ad26.COV2.S at low or high dose, single or two shots; roughly 5 received placebo; per-sample allocation not given. Day 63 following the first vaccine or placebo injection was when the samples were taken. Donation was by an adult aged 18-55 years who was in Boston. CDR1 and CDR2 from the germline V gene are MNHNY and SVGAGI (reference sequence). There are 15 residues in the CDR3. Trimming took 2 bases from V and 6 from J, leaving 11 bases between them.

V usage is TRBV6-6 and J usage is TRBJ1-6; possible D gene TRBD1, 5 bases. The sample in question was peripheral blood, obtained in a trial of Ad26.COV2.S vaccine versus placebo. The receptor was derived from a person between 18 and 59 years old who received the Ad26.COV2.S COVID-19 vaccine or a placebo. CDR3 protein: CASSYRGVGNSPLHF. CDR3 DNA: TGTGCCAGCAGTTACCGAGGGGTGGGTAATTCACCCCTCCACTTT.